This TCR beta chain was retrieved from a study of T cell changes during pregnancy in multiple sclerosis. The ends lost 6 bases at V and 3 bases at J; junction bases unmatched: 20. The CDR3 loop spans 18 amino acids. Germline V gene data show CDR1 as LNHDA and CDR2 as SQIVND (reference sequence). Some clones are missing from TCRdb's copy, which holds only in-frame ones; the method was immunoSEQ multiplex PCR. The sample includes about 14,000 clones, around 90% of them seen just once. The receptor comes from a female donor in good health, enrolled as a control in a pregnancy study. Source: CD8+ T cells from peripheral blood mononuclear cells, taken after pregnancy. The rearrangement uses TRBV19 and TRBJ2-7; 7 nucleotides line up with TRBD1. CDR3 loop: CASSSDRVVIGENYEQYF. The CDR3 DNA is TGTGCCAGTAGCTCCGACAGGGTCGTTATCGGGGAAAACTACGAGCAGTACTTC.